One sample yielded the 3 T cell receptor beta chains listed below, sequenced in a study of brain T cells in children with intractable seizures. The repertoire was sequenced with immunoSEQ multiplex PCR; TCRdb's copy has only in-frame clones and lacks some. The table has thousands of clones, 80% to 85% seen once; the top ten hold roughly 9.8%. Only cases whose brain tissue showed the highest T cell transcript signatures were sequenced. This material consisted of resected brain tissue, taken at surgery. The receptors stem from a boy in the first two years of life with hemimegalencephaly and intractable seizures.

The rearrangement joins TRBV27 to TRBJ1-2; D might be TRBD1 (6 bases). V lost 6 bases, J lost 3 bases, and 20 bases lay in between. Germline CDR1 MNHEY, CDR2 SMNVEV (reference sequence). The CDR3 sequence is 16 residues long. CDR3 DNA: TGTGCCAGCAGCGAAACCCCTCGGGACACTTACTATGGCTACACCTTC. Translation gives CASSETPRDTYYGYTF.

This rearrangement joins TRBV4-3 to TRBJ2-3, with TRBD1 identical over 7 bases. The CDR3 extends over 16 amino acids. The V and J ends lost 0 bases and 4 bases, in that order; junction bases with no gene match: 7. The germline CDR1 and CDR2 sequences are LGHNA and YSLEER. The CDR3 sequence is CASSQERLGGADTQYF. In DNA, the CDR3 is TGCGCCAGCAGCCAAGAGAGATTAGGGGGCGCAGATACGCAGTATTTT.

The chain uses TRBV7-2 and TRBJ2-7; TRBD2 aligns across 9 bases. The CDR3 extends over 16 amino acids. Trimming took 1 base from V and 7 from J; bases not matched to a gene: 11. The germline V gene encodes CDR1 SGHTA and CDR2 FQGNSA. The CDR3 DNA sequence: TGTGCCAGCAGCTTAGGCGGGGGACTAGCCCCTGGGGAGCAGTACTTC. Its translation is CASSLGGGLAPGEQYF.